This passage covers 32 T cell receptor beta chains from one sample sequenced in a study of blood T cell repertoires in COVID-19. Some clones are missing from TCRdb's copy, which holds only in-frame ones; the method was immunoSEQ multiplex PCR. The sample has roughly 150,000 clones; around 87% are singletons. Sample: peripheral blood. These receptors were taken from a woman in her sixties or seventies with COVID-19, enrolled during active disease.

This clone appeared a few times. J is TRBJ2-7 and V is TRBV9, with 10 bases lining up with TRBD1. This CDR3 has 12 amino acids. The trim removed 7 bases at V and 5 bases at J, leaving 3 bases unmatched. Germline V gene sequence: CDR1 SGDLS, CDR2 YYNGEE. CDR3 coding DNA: TGTGCCAGCGGACAGGGGGGTGACGAGCAGTACTTC. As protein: CASGQGGDEQYF.

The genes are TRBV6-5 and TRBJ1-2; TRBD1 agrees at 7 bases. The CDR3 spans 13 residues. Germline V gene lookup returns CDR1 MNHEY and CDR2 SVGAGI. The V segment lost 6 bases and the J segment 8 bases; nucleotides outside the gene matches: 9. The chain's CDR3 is CASSPTGQEGYTF. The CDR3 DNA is TGTGCCAGCAGCCCGACAGGGCAGGAGGGCTACACCTTC.

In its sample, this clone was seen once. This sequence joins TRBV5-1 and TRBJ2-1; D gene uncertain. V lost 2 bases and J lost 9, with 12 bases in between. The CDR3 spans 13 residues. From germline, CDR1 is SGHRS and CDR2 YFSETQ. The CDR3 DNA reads TGCGCCAGCAGCTTCTCGTTTGCTACTGAGCAGTTCTTC. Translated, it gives CASSFSFATEQFF.

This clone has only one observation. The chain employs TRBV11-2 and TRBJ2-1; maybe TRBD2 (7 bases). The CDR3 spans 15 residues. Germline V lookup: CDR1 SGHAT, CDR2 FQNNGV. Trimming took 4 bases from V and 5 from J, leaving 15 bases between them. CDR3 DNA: TGTGCCAGCAGCTGGGAGGGGGGGCGGCACAATGAGCAGTTCTTC. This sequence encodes CASSWEGGRHNEQFF.

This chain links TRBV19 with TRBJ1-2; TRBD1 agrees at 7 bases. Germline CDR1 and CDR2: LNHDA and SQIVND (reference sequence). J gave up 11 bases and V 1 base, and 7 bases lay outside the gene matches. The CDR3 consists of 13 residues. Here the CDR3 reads CASSIVHRDSYTF. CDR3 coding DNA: TGTGCCAGTAGTATAGTTCACCGGGACAGTTACACCTTC.

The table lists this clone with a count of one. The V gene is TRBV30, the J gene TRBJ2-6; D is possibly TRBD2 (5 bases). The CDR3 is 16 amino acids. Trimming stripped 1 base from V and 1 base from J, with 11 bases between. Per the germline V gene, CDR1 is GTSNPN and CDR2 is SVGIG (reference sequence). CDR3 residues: CAWSGGLVSGANVLTF. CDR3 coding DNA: TGTGCCTGGAGTGGAGGGTTAGTGTCTGGGGCCAACGTCCTGACTTTC.

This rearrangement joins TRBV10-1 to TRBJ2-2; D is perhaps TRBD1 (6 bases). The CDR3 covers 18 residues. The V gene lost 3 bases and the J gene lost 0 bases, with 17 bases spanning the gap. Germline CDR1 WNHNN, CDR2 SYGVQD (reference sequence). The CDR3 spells CASSEPGMTGPNTGELFF. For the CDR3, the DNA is TGCGCCAGCAGTGAACCGGGGATGACAGGTCCGAACACCGGGGAGCTGTTTTTT.

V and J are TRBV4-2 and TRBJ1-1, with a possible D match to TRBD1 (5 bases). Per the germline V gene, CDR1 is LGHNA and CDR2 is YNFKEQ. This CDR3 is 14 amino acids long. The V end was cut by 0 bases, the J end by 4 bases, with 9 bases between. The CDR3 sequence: CASSQDRASTEAFF. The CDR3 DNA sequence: TGTGCCAGCAGCCAAGACAGGGCTAGCACTGAAGCTTTCTTT.

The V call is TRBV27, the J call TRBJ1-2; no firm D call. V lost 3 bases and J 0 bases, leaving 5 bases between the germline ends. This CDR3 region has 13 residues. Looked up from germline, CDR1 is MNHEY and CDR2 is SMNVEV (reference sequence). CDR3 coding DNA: TGTGCCAGCAGTTTTGCAGCTAACTATGGCTACACCTTC. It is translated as CASSFAANYGYTF.

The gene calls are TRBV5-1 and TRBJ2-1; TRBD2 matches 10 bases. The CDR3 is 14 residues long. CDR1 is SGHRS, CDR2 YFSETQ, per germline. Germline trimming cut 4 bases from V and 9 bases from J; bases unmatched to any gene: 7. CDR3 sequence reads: CASSPSGGAREQFF. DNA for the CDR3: TGCGCCAGCAGCCCCAGCGGGGGGGCCCGTGAGCAGTTCTTC.

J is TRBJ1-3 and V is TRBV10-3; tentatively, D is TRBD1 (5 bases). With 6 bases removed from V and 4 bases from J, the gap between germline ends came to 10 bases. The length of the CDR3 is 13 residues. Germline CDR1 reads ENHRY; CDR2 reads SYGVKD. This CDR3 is CAISGTRGNTIYF. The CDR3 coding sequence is TGTGCCATCAGCGGGACTAGGGGAAACACCATATATTTT.

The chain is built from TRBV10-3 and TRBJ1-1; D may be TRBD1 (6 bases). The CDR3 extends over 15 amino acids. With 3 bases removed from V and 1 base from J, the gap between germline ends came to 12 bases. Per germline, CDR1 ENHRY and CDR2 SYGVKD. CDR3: CAISDRDNQNTEAFF. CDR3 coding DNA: TGTGCCATCAGTGACCGGGACAACCAGAACACTGAAGCTTTCTTT.

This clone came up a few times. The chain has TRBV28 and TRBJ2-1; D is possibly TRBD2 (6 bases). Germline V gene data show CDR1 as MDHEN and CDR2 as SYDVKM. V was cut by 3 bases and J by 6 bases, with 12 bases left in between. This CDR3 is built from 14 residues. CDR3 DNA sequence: TGTGCCAGCAGTTTTTCGCGGGGAAGCAATGAGCAGTTCTTC. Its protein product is CASSFSRGSNEQFF. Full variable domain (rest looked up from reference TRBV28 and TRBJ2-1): DVKVTQSSRYLVKRTGEKVFLECVQDMDHENMFWYRQDPGLGLRLIYFSYDVKMKEKGDIPEGYSVSREKKERFSLILESASTNQTSMYLCASSFSRGSNEQFFGPGTRLTVL.

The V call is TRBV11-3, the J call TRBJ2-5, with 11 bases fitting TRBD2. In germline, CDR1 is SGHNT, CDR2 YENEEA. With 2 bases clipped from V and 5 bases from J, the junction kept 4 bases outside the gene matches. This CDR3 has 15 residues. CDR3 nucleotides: TGTGCCAGCAGCTTAACTAGCGGGGGAACGGAGACCCAGTACTTC. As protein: CASSLTSGGTETQYF.

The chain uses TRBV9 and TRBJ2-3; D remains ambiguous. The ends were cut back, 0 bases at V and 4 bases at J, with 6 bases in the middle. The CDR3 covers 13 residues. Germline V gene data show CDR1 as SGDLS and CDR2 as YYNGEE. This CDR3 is CASSVVISDTQYF. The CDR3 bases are TGTGCCAGCAGCGTAGTAATTTCAGATACGCAGTATTTT.

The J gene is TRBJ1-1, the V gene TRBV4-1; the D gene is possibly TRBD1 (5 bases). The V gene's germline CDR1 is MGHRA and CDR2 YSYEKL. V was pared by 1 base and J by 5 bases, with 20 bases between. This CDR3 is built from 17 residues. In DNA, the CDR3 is TGCGCCAGCAGCCAAGGTGGGGCAGGTCCTCGGGGGACTGAAGCTTTCTTT. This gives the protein CASSQGGAGPRGTEAFF.

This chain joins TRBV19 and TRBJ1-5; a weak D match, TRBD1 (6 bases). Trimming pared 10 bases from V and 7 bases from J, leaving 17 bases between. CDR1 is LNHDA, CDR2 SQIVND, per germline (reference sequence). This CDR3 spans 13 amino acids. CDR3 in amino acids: CATSEQGDQPQHF. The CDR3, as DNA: TGTGCCACCTCCGAACAGGGAGACCAGCCCCAGCATTTT.

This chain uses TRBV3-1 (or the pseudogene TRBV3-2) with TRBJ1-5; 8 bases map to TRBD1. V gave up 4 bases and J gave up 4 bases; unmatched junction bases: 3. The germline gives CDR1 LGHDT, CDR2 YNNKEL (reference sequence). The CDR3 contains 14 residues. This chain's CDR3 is CASSLTGVNQPQHF. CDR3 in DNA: TGTGCCAGCAGCCTGACAGGGGTAAATCAGCCCCAGCATTTT.

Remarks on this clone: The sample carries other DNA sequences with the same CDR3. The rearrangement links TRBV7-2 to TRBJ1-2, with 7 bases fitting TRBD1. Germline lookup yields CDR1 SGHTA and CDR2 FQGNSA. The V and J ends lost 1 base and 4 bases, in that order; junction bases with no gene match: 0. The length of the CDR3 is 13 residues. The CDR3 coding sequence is TGTGCCAGCAGCTTAGGGACAGGCTATGGCTACACCTTC. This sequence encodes CASSLGTGYGYTF.

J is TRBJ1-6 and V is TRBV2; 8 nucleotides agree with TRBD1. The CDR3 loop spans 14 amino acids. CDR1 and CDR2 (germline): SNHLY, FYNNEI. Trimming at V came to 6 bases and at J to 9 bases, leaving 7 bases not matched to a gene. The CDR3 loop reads CASRVTGESSPLHF. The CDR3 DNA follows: TGTGCCAGCAGGGTGACAGGGGAGAGTTCACCCCTCCACTTT.

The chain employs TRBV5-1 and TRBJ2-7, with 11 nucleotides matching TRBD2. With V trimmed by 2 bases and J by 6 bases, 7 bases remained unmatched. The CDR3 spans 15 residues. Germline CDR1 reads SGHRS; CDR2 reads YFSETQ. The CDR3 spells CASSFLSGGAGEQYF. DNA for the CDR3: TGCGCCAGCAGCTTCCTTAGCGGGGGGGCCGGCGAGCAGTACTTC.

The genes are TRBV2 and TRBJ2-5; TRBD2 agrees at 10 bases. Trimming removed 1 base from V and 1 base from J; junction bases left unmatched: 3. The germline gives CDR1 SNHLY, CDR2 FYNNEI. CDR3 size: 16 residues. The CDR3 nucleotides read TGTGCCAGCAGTGAAGGGACTAGCGGAGGCCAAGAGACCCAGTACTTC. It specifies CASSEGTSGGQETQYF.

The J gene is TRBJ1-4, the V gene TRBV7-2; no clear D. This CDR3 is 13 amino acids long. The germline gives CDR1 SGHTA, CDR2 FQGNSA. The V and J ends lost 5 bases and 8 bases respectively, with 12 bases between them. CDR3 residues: CASSVQVREKLFF. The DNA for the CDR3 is TGTGCCAGCAGCGTTCAGGTTCGAGAAAAACTGTTTTTT. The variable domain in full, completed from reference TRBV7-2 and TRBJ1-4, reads GAGVSQSPSNKVTEKGKDVELRCDPISGHTALYWYRQSLGQGLEFLIYFQGNSAPDKSGLPSDRFSAERTGGSVSTLTIQRTQQEDSAVYLCASSVQVREKLFFGSGTQLSVL.

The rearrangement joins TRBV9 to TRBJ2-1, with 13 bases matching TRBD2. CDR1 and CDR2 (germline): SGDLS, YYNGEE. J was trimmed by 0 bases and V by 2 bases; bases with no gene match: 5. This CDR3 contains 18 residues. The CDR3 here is CASSVGLAGRFSYNEQFF. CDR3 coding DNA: TGTGCCAGCAGCGTGGGACTAGCGGGGCGGTTCTCCTACAATGAGCAGTTCTTC.

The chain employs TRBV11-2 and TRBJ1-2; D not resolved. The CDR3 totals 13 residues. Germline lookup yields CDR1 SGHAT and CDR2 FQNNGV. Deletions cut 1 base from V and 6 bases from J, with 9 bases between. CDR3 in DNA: TGTGCCAGCAGCTTAGGGGGAGTTAATGGCTACACCTTC. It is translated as CASSLGGVNGYTF.

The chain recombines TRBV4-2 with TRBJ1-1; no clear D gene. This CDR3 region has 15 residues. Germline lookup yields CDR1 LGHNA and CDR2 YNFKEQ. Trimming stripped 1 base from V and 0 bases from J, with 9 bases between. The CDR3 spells CASSQATTMNTEAFF. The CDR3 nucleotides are TGTGCCAGCAGCCAAGCAACAACAATGAACACTGAAGCTTTCTTT.

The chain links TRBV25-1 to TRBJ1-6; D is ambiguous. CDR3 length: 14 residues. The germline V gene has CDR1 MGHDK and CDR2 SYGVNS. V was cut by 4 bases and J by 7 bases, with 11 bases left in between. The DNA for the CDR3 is TGTGCCAGCAGTGGTACATTCGCCAATTCACCCCTCCACTTT. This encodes CASSGTFANSPLHF. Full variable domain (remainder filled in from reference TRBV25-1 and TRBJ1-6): EADIYQTPRYLVIGTGKKITLECSQTMGHDKMYWYQQDPGMELHLIHYSYGVNSTEKGDLSSESTVSRIRTEHFPLTLESARPSHTSQYLCASSGTFANSPLHFGNGTRLTVT.

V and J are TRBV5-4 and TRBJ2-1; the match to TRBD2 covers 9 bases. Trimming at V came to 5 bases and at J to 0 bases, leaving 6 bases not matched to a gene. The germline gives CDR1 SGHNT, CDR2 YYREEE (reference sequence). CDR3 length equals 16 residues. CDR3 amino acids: CASSRGTSSSYNEQFF. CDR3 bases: TGTGCCAGCAGTCGAGGGACTAGCAGCTCCTACAATGAGCAGTTCTTC.

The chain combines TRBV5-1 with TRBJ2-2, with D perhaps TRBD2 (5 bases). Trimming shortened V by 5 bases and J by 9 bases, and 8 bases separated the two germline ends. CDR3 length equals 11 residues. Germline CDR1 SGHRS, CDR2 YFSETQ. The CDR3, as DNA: TGCGCCAGCAGAGCGGTGCGGGAGCTGTTTTTT. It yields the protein CASRAVRELFF. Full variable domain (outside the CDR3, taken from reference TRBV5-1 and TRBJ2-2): KAGVTQTPRYLIKTRGQQVTLSCSPISGHRSVSWYQQTPGQGLQFLFEYFSETQRNKGNFPGRFSGRQFSNSRSEMNVSTLELGDSALYLCASRAVRELFFGEGSRLTVL.

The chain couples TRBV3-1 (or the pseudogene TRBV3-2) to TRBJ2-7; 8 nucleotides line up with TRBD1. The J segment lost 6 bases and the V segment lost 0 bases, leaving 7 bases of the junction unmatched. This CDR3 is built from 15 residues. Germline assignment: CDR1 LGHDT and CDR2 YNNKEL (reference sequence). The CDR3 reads CASSQDRTGPREQYF. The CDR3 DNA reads TGTGCCAGCAGCCAAGATAGGACAGGGCCCCGCGAGCAGTACTTC.

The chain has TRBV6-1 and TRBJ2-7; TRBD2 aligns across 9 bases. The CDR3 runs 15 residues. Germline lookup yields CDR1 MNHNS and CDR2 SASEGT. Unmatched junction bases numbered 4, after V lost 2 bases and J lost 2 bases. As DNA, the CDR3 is TGTGCCAGCAGTGAACAAGCGGGGGGAACCTACGAGCAGTACTTC. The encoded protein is CASSEQAGGTYEQYF.

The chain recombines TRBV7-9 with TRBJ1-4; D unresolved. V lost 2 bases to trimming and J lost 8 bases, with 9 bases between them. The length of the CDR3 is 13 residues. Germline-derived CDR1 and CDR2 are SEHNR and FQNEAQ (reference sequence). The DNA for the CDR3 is TGTGCCAGCAGCTTAAACCTGGCAGAAAAACTGTTTTTT. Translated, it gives CASSLNLAEKLFF. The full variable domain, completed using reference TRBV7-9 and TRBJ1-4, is DTGVSQNPRHKITKRGQNVTFRCDPISEHNRLYWYRQTLGQGPEFLTYFQNEAQLEKSRLLSDRFSAERPKGSFSTLEIQRTEQGDSAMYLCASSLNLAEKLFFGSGTQLSVL.